Listed below are T cell receptor beta chains from one sample, sequenced in a study of blood T cell repertoires in COVID-19. Assay used: immunoSEQ multiplex PCR; TCRdb lists only in-frame clones, some missing. The sample has over 250,000 clones, around 86% seen once. The sample was PBMCs or T cells enriched from blood (not recorded which). All receptors derive from a woman aged 18-29 years who had recovered from COVID-19. CDR3s include the opening cysteine and the closing phenylalanine or tryptophan. D genes are given only for firm matches. Where a row states a size, it is once, few, many or the class of an expanded clone; other rows omit it.

V gene	D gene	clone size	J gene	CDR3 protein	CDR3 DNA
TRBV30	.	.	TRBJ1-5	CAWSQRDQPQHF	TGTGCCTGGTCCCAACGGGATCAGCCCCAGCATTTT
TRBV5-1	.	once	TRBJ1-6	CASSFNRVVYNSPLHF	TGCGCCAGCAGCTTCAACAGGGTCGTCTATAATTCACCCCTCCACTTT
TRBV7-2	TRBD2	.	TRBJ2-7	CASSQTSGGPYEQYF	TGTGCCAGCAGCCAGACTAGCGGGGGACCCTACGAGCAGTACTTC
TRBV9	TRBD2	.	TRBJ2-5	CASSVRGTSGQETQYF	TGTGCCAGCAGCGTTAGGGGGACTAGCGGCCAAGAGACCCAGTACTTC
TRBV6-5	.	.	TRBJ1-2	CASSYSGAGRTYGYTF	TGTGCCAGCAGTTACTCGGGGGCAGGGCGCACCTATGGCTACACCTTC
TRBV7-3	TRBD2	.	TRBJ2-1	CASSSGRYNEQFF	TGTGCCAGCAGTAGCGGGAGGTACAATGAGCAGTTCTTC
TRBV2	TRBD2	.	TRBJ2-1	CASSELGGGFYNEQFF	TGTGCCAGCAGTGAATTGGGCGGGGGGTTCTACAATGAGCAGTTCTTC
TRBV11-2	.	.	TRBJ2-7	CASSLVLGGSYEQYF	TGTGCCAGCAGCTTAGTGTTAGGGGGCTCCTACGAGCAGTACTTC
TRBV7-2	.	.	TRBJ2-1	CASSISGPRGNNEQFF	TGTGCCAGCAGCATCTCCGGGCCAAGAGGGAACAATGAGCAGTTCTTC
TRBV19	.	.	TRBJ1-4	CASSPREDNEKLFF	TGTGCCAGTAGTCCCAGGGAGGATAATGAAAAACTGTTTTTT
TRBV18	TRBD2	.	TRBJ2-7	CASSPWNGGEYEQYF	TGTGCCAGCTCACCATGGAACGGGGGGGAATACGAGCAGTACTTC
TRBV12-3/TRBV12-4	TRBD1	.	TRBJ2-7	CASSRDREREQYF	TGTGCCAGCAGTCGGGACAGGGAAAGGGAGCAGTACTTC
TRBV4-3	.	.	TRBJ2-7	CASSQDRYPYEQYF	TGCGCCAGCAGCCAAGACAGGTATCCATACGAGCAGTACTTC